These T cell receptor beta chains were read from a single sample in a study of patients and donors after allogeneic stem cell transplantation. MiXCR was run by TCRdb on the RT-PCR reads, yielding one entry per CDR3 protein. Of about 410,000 distinct CDR3 sequences listed, roughly 17% are singletons. The sample comprised blood, either unsorted or a sorted T cell fraction (not recorded which). The receptors were sampled from a human donor who was either an allogeneic HSCT recipient or a stem cell or donor lymphocyte infusion donor (not recorded which). It is not recorded whose cells these are; they may come from a transplant donor. CDR3s include the opening cysteine and the closing phenylalanine or tryptophan. The D gene is left open where the match is weak. Part of the rows lack a size; the others show once, few, many or a class for expanded clones.

CDR3aa: CATSRVLKNRAGYTF
CDR3nt: TGTGCCACCAGCAGAGTATTGAAGAACAGGGCTGGCTACACCTTC
len: 15
d_gene: .
v_gene: TRBV15
j_gene: TRBJ1-2
abundance: .

CDR3aa: CASVAGVNNEQFF
CDR3nt: TGCGCCAGCGTAGCGGGAGTGAACAATGAGCAGTTCTTC
len: 13
d_gene: TRBD2
v_gene: TRBV5-1
j_gene: TRBJ2-1
abundance: .

CDR3aa: CSASWTGGRRETQYF
CDR3nt: TGCAGTGCTAGTTGGACAGGGGGGCGTCGGGAGACCCAGTACTTC
len: 15
d_gene: TRBD1
v_gene: TRBV20-1
j_gene: TRBJ2-5
abundance: few

CDR3aa: CASSYEGRTEAFF
CDR3nt: TGTGCCAGCAGTTACGAAGGGCGGACTGAAGCTTTCTTT
len: 13
d_gene: .
v_gene: TRBV6-5
j_gene: TRBJ1-1
abundance: .

CDR3aa: CSVETLYLDTQYF
CDR3nt: TGCAGCGTTGAAACCCTTTATCTCGATACGCAGTATTTT
len: 13
d_gene: .
v_gene: TRBV29-1
j_gene: TRBJ2-3
abundance: many

CDR3aa: CASSPGTGGREQYF
CDR3nt: TGTGCCAGCTCACCCGGGACAGGGGGCAGGGAGCAGTACTTC
len: 14
d_gene: TRBD1
v_gene: TRBV18
j_gene: TRBJ2-7
abundance: few

CDR3aa: CSEGWDIYTGELFF
CDR3nt: TGCAGCGAGGGCTGGGACATTTACACCGGGGAGCTGTTTTTT
len: 14
d_gene: .
v_gene: TRBV29-1
j_gene: TRBJ2-2
abundance: .

CDR3aa: CASSVVAGGTGNTIYF
CDR3nt: TGTGCCAGCAGCGTAGTGGCAGGGGGGACCGGAAACACCATATATTTT
len: 16
d_gene: TRBD1
v_gene: TRBV9
j_gene: TRBJ1-3
abundance: many

CDR3aa: CASRGLTPYEQYF
CDR3nt: TGTGCCAGCAGGGGACTAACCCCGTACGAGCAGTACTTC
len: 13
d_gene: TRBD2
v_gene: TRBV12-3/TRBV12-4
j_gene: TRBJ2-7
abundance: many

CDR3aa: CSATRGSYSNQPQHF
CDR3nt: TGCAGTGCGACAAGGGGGTCTTATAGCAATCAGCCCCAGCATTTT
len: 15
d_gene: .
v_gene: TRBV20-1
j_gene: TRBJ1-5
abundance: .

CDR3aa: CASSFSGAGANVLTF
CDR3nt: TGCGCCAGCAGCTTTTCGGGGGCCGGGGCCAACGTCCTGACTTTC
len: 15
d_gene: .
v_gene: TRBV5-1
j_gene: TRBJ2-6
abundance: few

CDR3aa: CSAALGSGGAINIQYF
CDR3nt: TGCAGTGCCGCTTTAGGGAGCGGGGGGGCAATAAACATTCAGTACTTC
len: 16
d_gene: TRBD2
v_gene: TRBV20-1
j_gene: TRBJ2-4
abundance: .

CDR3aa: CASSTTGHWGYTF
CDR3nt: TGTGCCAGCAGTACCACCGGACATTGGGGCTACACCTTC
len: 13
d_gene: .
v_gene: TRBV12-3/TRBV12-4
j_gene: TRBJ1-2
abundance: .

CDR3aa: CAWGQGADYGYTF
CDR3nt: TGTGCCTGGGGACAGGGGGCTGACTATGGCTACACCTTC
len: 13
d_gene: TRBD1
v_gene: TRBV30
j_gene: TRBJ1-2
abundance: .

CDR3aa: CASSLGTSGGARADTQYF
CDR3nt: TGTGCCAGCAGTTTGGGGACTAGCGGGGGGGCCAGGGCAGATACGCAGTATTTT
len: 18
d_gene: TRBD2
v_gene: TRBV12-3/TRBV12-4
j_gene: TRBJ2-3
abundance: .

CDR3aa: CASSQEGTRKNIQYF
CDR3nt: TGCGCCAGCAGCCAAGAAGGGACTAGAAAAAACATTCAGTACTTC
len: 15
d_gene: TRBD2
v_gene: TRBV4-3
j_gene: TRBJ2-4
abundance: .